This paragraph reports one T cell receptor beta chain. Its antigen specificity is not known. Per-base quality was not reported, and no clone a single base away is much larger than it. The trial excluded patients who had a history of autoimmune disease or who were on systemic immunosuppression. Peripheral blood for TCR sequencing was collected from all dose cohorts at baseline, on cycle 4 day 1, and on cycle 7 day 1. The samples were taken from a phase I, first-in-human, multicenter, open-label dose-escalation trial of ivuxolimab. Adults with locally advanced or metastatic melanoma, renal cell carcinoma, hepatocellular carcinoma or head and neck squamous cell carcinoma were enrolled in the trial. CD4+ and CD8+ T cells were sorted separately from peripheral blood before TCR sequencing. Genomic DNA was isolated from the sorted cells so that the TCRbeta CDR3 region could be sequenced. TCRbeta CDR3 regions were sequenced using the immunoSEQ Assay. This immuneACCESS table, as held by TCRdb, lists in-frame sequences with V and J called but not all clones. Of the missing ones, under half trace to an unresolved V gene in checked studies; the others have no known cause. The sample profile shows 80,000 to 100,000 clones; about nine tenths of them were found once. Around 0.8% of the sample is in the top ten clones.

This specimen belongs to a study of OX40 agonist ivuxolimab in advanced cancers. Regarding the study in general: Ivuxolimab, which targeted the costimulatory receptor OX40 (CD134), was an agonistic, fully human IgG2 monoclonal antibody. Intravenous ivuxolimab was administered to patients every 2 weeks at six dose levels: 0.01, 0.1, 0.3, 1.5, 3 and 10 mg/kg. Of the 52 patients in dose escalation, approximately 20 had hepatocellular carcinoma, about 15 had melanoma, 9 had renal cell carcinoma and 9 had head and neck cancer. The dose-escalation cohort was 82.7% male with a mean age of about 60 years, ranging from about 23 to 85. Patients were allowed to have had prior anti-PD-1, anti-PD-L1 or anti-CTLA-4 therapy, and 40% of the dose-escalation patients had been treated with checkpoint inhibitors. Partial responses occurred in three dose-escalation patients: two with cutaneous melanoma and one with hepatocellular carcinoma. Peripheral TCRbeta sequencing was intended to test whether TCR sequence diversity was altered and clonal T-cell expansion was caused by ivuxolimab. The paper covers the monotherapy dose-escalation part of the phase I ivuxolimab trial, which included N ≈ 52 patients.

Taken from cysteine to phenylalanine, the CDR3 has 14 residues. CDR3 DNA is the only sequence kept; it has 42 bases, read in frame from the first base. Trimmed from V: 6 bases; trimmed from J: 7 bases; junction bases lacking a gene match: 4. CDR1 and CDR2 were assigned from the germline V gene (reference sequence) as MNHNY and SVGAGI. What the work shows at the level of the full study, not this receptor alone: In partial responders in the 0.1-3.0 mg/kg groups, normalized peripheral clonal expansion was found to be among the lowest, especially among CD8+ T cells. Low levels of normalized T-cell clonal expansion were also seen in some patients who did not respond. After ivuxolimab, expanded clones were on average more numerous among CD8+ T cells than among CD4+ T cells. The antigen specificity of the clonally expanded peripheral T cells was not determined. At doses from 0.1 to 3.0 mg/kg, clonal expansion was seen in both CD4+ and CD8+ blood T cells between baseline and week 6.

The rearrangement combines TRBV6-6 with TRBJ2-1, and 12 bases in between align with TRBD2. Sequences were derived from CD4+ or CD8+ T cells sorted from blood, sampled in a trial of the OX40 agonist ivuxolimab. This receptor was taken from an adult with an advanced solid tumor such as melanoma, head and neck, liver or kidney cancer. The CDR3 protein sequence reads: CASSSSGRGNEQFF. The nucleotide sequence reads TGTGCCAGCAGCTCTAGCGGGAGGGGGAATGAGCAGTTCTTC.